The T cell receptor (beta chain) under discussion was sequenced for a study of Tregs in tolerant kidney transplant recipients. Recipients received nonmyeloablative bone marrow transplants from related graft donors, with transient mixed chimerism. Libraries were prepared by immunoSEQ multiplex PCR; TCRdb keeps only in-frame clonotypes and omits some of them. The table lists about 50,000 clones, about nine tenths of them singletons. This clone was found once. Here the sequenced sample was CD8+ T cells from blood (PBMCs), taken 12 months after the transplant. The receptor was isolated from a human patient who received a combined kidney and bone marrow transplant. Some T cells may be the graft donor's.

CDR3 region: CSGEPEEVNTEAFF. For the CDR3, the DNA is TGCAGCGGAGAGCCCGAGGAAGTGAACACTGAAGCTTTCTTT. The chain carries TRBV29-1 and TRBJ1-1; no definite D call. This CDR3 has 14 residues. Trimming removed 7 bases at V and 0 bases at J, with 15 bases between. CDR1 and CDR2 (germline): SQVTM, ANQGSEA.